This T cell receptor (beta chain) stems from a study of blood T cells in healthy people across ages. Study observations and caveats: In these data, TCR beta diversity tracked strongly with naive T cell percentage.

With a J-beta primer mix and a sample-barcoded 5' primer, a second PCR ran about 7 to 12 cycles. Every molecule of cDNA carried a tag from a template-switch adaptor with 12 random nucleotides. TCRdb ran MiXCR on the 5' RACE reads and lists one entry per CDR3 protein. The profile covers about 720,000 distinct CDR3 sequences, with about 20% appearing a single time and roughly 22% taken by the ten largest. In the case of this clonotype: The target antigen is unknown.

CDR3 size: 14 residues. The V gene end was trimmed by 6 bases and the J gene end by 7 bases; junction bases not matched to a gene: 11. CDR1 is DFQATT and CDR2 is SNEGSKA in the germline V gene (reference sequence). The sequence derives from a man in his 70s in good health. The sequenced material came from blood. The chain couples TRBV20-1 to TRBJ1-5; TRBD1 aligns across 8 bases. CDR3 protein: CSAGGQGAGQPQHF. The CDR3 nucleotides read TGCAGTGCCGGGGGCCAGGGGGCTGGACAGCCCCAGCATTTT.